This T cell receptor beta chain was obtained from a study of blood T cell repertoires in COVID-19. Study in general: Acute-phase and convalescent COVID-19 samples originated in the United States, Italy and Spain. T cells, B-cell-depleted T cells, or PBMCs supplied cDNA or gDNA.

The CDR3 is 14 amino acids. The V segment lost 5 bases and the J segment 2 bases; nucleotides outside the gene matches: 2. Per the germline V gene, CDR1 is SGHRS and CDR2 is YFSETQ. Sequencing was performed with immunoSEQ multiplex PCR; in TCRdb, only in-frame clones are kept and a portion is missing. The data contain roughly 56,000 clones, around 87% of them seen just once; the ten biggest clones take up about 14%. The sample taken for sequencing was peripheral blood. The clonotype comes from a human donor in a cohort sampled during active COVID-19. The rearrangement joins TRBV5-1 to TRBJ2-5, with 11 nucleotides matching TRBD2. The CDR3 region is CASRTSGVQETQYF. CDR3 coding DNA: TGCGCCAGCAGGACTAGCGGGGTTCAAGAGACCCAGTACTTC.